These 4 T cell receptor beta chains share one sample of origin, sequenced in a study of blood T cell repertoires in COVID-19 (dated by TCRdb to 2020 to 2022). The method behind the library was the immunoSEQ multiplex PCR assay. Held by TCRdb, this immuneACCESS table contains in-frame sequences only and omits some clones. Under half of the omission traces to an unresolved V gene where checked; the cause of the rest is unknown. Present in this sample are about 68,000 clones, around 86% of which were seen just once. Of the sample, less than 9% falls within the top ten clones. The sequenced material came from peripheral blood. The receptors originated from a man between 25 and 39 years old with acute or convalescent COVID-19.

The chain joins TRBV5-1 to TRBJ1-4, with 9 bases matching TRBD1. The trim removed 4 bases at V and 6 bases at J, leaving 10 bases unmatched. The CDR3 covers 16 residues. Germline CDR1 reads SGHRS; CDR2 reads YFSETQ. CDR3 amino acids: CASSALTGGNDEKLFF. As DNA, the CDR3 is TGCGCCAGCAGCGCCCTAACAGGGGGCAACGATGAAAAACTGTTTTTT.

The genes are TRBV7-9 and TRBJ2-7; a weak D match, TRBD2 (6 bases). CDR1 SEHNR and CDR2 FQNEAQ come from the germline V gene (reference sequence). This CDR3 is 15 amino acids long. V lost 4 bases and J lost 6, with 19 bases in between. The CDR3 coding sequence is TGTGCCAGCAGCTCCGGGGGATTAGGACTCAGCGAGCAGTACTTC. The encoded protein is CASSSGGLGLSEQYF.

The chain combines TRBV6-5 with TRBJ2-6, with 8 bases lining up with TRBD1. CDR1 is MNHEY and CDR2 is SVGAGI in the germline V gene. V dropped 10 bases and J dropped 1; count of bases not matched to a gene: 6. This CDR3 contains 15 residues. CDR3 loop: CATGRDRSGANVLTF. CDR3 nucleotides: TGTGCCACGGGCAGGGACAGGTCTGGGGCCAACGTCCTGACTTTC.

The CDR3 nucleotides read TGTGCCAGCAGCCCTCTGGAGGACGCGCTTAGCACAGATACGCAGTATTTT. Translating gives CASSPLEDALSTDTQYF. The chain combines TRBV3-1 (or the pseudogene TRBV3-2) with TRBJ2-3; TRBD2 might be the D (5 bases). This CDR3 has 17 residues. From germline, CDR1 is LGHDT and CDR2 YNNKEL (reference sequence). Trimming removed 4 bases from V and 0 bases from J, with 17 bases in between.